This is a list of T cell receptor beta chains from one sample in a study of cytomegalovirus exposure and HLA in healthy donors. The protocol was immunoSEQ multiplex PCR, while the TCRdb copy is restricted to in-frame clones and leaves out a portion. The data contain around 170,000 clones, over 80% of them singletons. Sequenced sample: PBMCs. The receptors derive from a man in his forties in good health and CMV-seropositive. The CDR3 runs from the conserved cysteine through the conserved F or W.

V gene	CDR3 protein
TRBV5-6	CASSLGLVSANTGELFF
TRBV5-6	CASSLGLAGTHTGELFF
TRBV6-1	CASSPHRGQGYGYTF
TRBV19	CASSIGRIRGRRLQETQYF
TRBV27	CASSLALRGTFTDTQYF
TRBV14	CASSEVLVGGETQYF
TRBV27	CASSYTGTDNIQYF
TRBV10-1	CASSESLGGGQETQYF
TRBV5-1	CASSTVGQGFMEQYF
TRBV27	CASSLLSGNTIYF
TRBV29-1	CSVGGSPAAGANVLTF
TRBV7-3	CASSYGTGIDEQYF
TRBV27	CASSSRGPYPIF
TRBV18	CASSQEEYEQYF
TRBV30	CAWSGRGNMNTEVFF
TRBV5-6	CASSLEQGAAGNTIYF
TRBV19	CASSGGLPNEQFF
TRBV5-1	CASSRLRDNHHNEQFF
TRBV9	CASSVGGAGDPEETQYF
TRBV5-1	CATSSEPRIPEQYF
TRBV19	CASSIVRTTYGYTF
TRBV4-1	CASSRTAGTYEQYF
TRBV7-8	CASSPQGTGEKLFF
TRBV18	CASSPTGMTNEKLFF
TRBV29-1	CSVEDTTYEQYF
TRBV2	CASREDSTDTQYF
TRBV7-9	CSSSLQGDTQYF
TRBV9	CASSERTGTIETQYF
TRBV30	CAWIKSGTGNEKLFF
TRBV7-6	CASSFSGGPYNEQFF
TRBV9	CASSLRTGSGDTQYF
TRBV6-5	CASSAGATYNEQFF
TRBV4-1	CASSQGAGVTGELFF